This paragraph reports one T cell receptor beta chain. Its cognate antigen is unknown. This sample stems from a study of T cell responses to AZD1222 COVID-19 vaccine. Findings and caveats of the study: In the spike-specific TCR repertoire, nearly half reportedly target unmutated variant regions.

Generated by immunoSEQ multiplex PCR, the TCRdb table keeps only in-frame clones and is missing some. The sample lists some 180,000 clones, 85% to 95% occurring once. Germline loops: CDR1 LNHDA, CDR2 SQIVND (reference sequence). This CDR3 spans 15 amino acids. V lost 5 bases to trimming and J lost 0 bases; unmatched junction nucleotides: 3. The material sequenced was peripheral blood, taken on day 0 of AZD1222 vaccination. J is TRBJ2-7 and V is TRBV19; TRBD1 aligns across 11 bases. The clonotype originates from an adult in good health. CDR3 region: CASSRTGGTSYEQYF. The CDR3 bases are TGTGCCAGTAGTCGGACAGGGGGCACCTCCTACGAGCAGTACTTC.